The clone carrying this T cell receptor beta chain was seen only a few times. Germline CDR1 reads SGHNT; CDR2 reads YENEEA. Deletions cut 3 bases from V and 0 bases from J, with 9 bases between. The CDR3 has 15 amino acids. The data originate from a study of T cells in localized non-small cell lung cancer. Assay: immunoSEQ multiplex PCR; the TCRdb copy retains only in-frame clones and omits some. This sample has about 600 clones, with about 26% found just once. Material: lung tumor tissue, obtained before any cancer treatment. V gene TRBV11-3 combines with J gene TRBJ1-5; the D gene is possibly TRBD1 (5 bases). This sequence was found in a woman aged 35-75 years with stage II squamous cell lung carcinoma. The CDR3 here is CASSLAGTSNQPQHF. CDR3 in DNA: TGTGCCAGCAGCTTGGCAGGGACTAGCAATCAGCCCCAGCATTTT.